The clone carrying this TCR beta chain came up a few times. The antigen remains undetermined. With 1 base removed from V and 0 bases from J, the gap between germline ends came to 13 bases. This CDR3 spans 16 amino acids. CDR1 and CDR2 from the germline V gene are SGHRS and YFSETQ. TCRdb recomputed calls from the 5' RACE reads with MiXCR, one row per CDR3 protein. The sample records 690,000 or so distinct CDR3 sequences, 8.6% being singletons. The data stem from a study of identical twins. General study findings and limits: For zero-insertion analyses, partial confounding could come from invariant MAIT and iNKT cells. Sharing of beta out-of-frame sequences by twins showed a weaker excess.

These data were likewise used in another study, on yellow fever vaccine responses in identical twins.

The receptor comes from a woman between 18 and 29 years old in good health. What was sequenced was PBMCs. The chain uses TRBV5-1 and TRBJ2-5; D ambiguous. The CDR3 spells CASSLWRNSYQETQYF. The CDR3, as DNA: TGCGCCAGCAGCTTGTGGCGGAACTCGTACCAAGAGACCCAGTACTTC. The full variable domain, with the rest looked up from reference TRBV5-1 and TRBJ2-5, is KAGVTQTPRYLIKTRGQQVTLSCSPISGHRSVSWYQQTPGQGLQFLFEYFSETQRNKGNFPGRFSGRQFSNSRSEMNVSTLELGDSALYLCASSLWRNSYQETQYFGPGTRLLVL.